These 21 T cell receptor beta chains were sequenced from one sample in a study of T cell responses to AZD1222 COVID-19 vaccine. Using immunoSEQ multiplex PCR, the repertoire was profiled, and TCRdb retains in-frame clones only, with some absent. Here the sample spans about 110,000 clones, over 80% being singletons. The sequencing used peripheral blood, collected on day 0 of AZD1222 vaccination. The origin of the receptors is an adult in good health.

The DNA for the CDR3 is TGTGCCAGCAGATTCGACAGGGAGAGTGAAGCTTTCTTT. This codes for CASRFDRESEAFF. This sequence joins TRBV6-5 and TRBJ1-1, with 7 nucleotides matching TRBD1. The germline V gene has CDR1 MNHEY and CDR2 SVGAGI. V shed 6 bases and J 7 bases; nucleotides not matched to a gene: 8. The CDR3 sequence is 13 residues long.

The chain has TRBV6-1 and TRBJ2-3, with D unclear. Germline CDR1 MNHNS, CDR2 SASEGT. This CDR3 spans 16 amino acids. Trimming took off 0 bases at V and 2 bases at J, with 12 bases between the two ends. CDR3 sequence (DNA): TGTGCCAGCAGTGAAGCCCAAGGGCTTTACACAGATACGCAGTATTTT. It is translated as CASSEAQGLYTDTQYF.

This rearrangement joins TRBV5-4 to TRBJ2-3; D uncertain. V was trimmed by 4 bases and J by 2 bases, leaving 11 bases between them. Germline loops: CDR1 SGHNT, CDR2 YYREEE (reference sequence). CDR3 length: 14 amino acids. The CDR3 sequence: CASSGKLSTDTQYF. CDR3 nucleotide sequence: TGTGCCAGCAGCGGTAAACTTTCCACAGATACGCAGTATTTT.

This clone was seen repeatedly, ten times or more. The V gene is TRBV19, the J gene TRBJ1-6, with D possibly being TRBD1 (5 bases). The CDR3 covers 17 residues. Germline CDR1 is LNHDA and CDR2 is SQIVND (reference sequence). The V and J ends lost 7 bases and 0 bases respectively, with 16 bases between them. CDR3 loop: CASTPGTANSYNSPLHF. Written as DNA, the CDR3 is TGTGCCAGTACCCCCGGGACGGCGAACTCCTATAATTCACCCCTCCACTTT.

The chain combines TRBV6-1 with TRBJ2-1; D gene uncertain. Germline V lookup: CDR1 MNHNS, CDR2 SASEGT. V was pared by 4 bases and J by 0 bases, with 13 bases between. This CDR3 contains 16 residues. The CDR3 nucleotides read TGTGCCAGCAGTGGCTTAGCAGAGAGCTCCTACAATGAGCAGTTCTTC. Translated: CASSGLAESSYNEQFF.

V and J are TRBV5-1 and TRBJ2-7; the D gene is possibly TRBD1 (5 bases). The CDR3 contains 19 residues. Germline-derived CDR1 and CDR2 are SGHRS and YFSETQ. Trimming removed 1 base from V and 2 bases from J, with 25 bases in between. The CDR3 nucleotides are TGCGCCAGCAGCTTGCTTTGGCAGGGCGCCAGCAGGATCCCCTACGAGCAGTACTTC. Its translation is CASSLLWQGASRIPYEQYF. Looking up the rest from reference TRBV5-1 and TRBJ2-7 gives the full variable domain: KAGVTQTPRYLIKTRGQQVTLSCSPISGHRSVSWYQQTPGQGLQFLFEYFSETQRNKGNFPGRFSGRQFSNSRSEMNVSTLELGDSALYLCASSLLWQGASRIPYEQYFGPGTRLTVT.

V and J are TRBV4-3 and TRBJ2-7; 8 bases fit TRBD2. V lost 5 bases to trimming and J lost 3 bases; unmatched junction nucleotides: 9. The CDR3 contains 15 residues. Germline values: CDR1 LGHNA, CDR2 YSLEER. The CDR3 region is CASSTETSGVYEQYF. As DNA, the CDR3 is TGCGCCAGCAGCACAGAAACTAGCGGTGTCTACGAGCAGTACTTC.

J is TRBJ2-5 and V is TRBV7-9; D unresolved. Germline assignment: CDR1 SEHNR and CDR2 FQNEAQ (reference sequence). Trimming removed 1 base from V and 5 bases from J, with 5 bases in between. The CDR3 runs 12 residues. The CDR3 protein is CASSLGTETQYF. Written as DNA, the CDR3 is TGTGCCAGCAGCTTAGGAACGGAGACCCAGTACTTC.

This chain links TRBV7-2 with TRBJ1-1, with D possibly being TRBD1 (5 bases). Germline V lookup: CDR1 SGHTA, CDR2 FQGNSA. CDR3 length equals 13 residues. Trimming left V 4 bases short and J 3 bases short, with 9 bases between. The CDR3 region has the DNA TGTGCCAGCAGCTCCGTGGGGGACACTGAAGCTTTCTTT. This gives the protein CASSSVGDTEAFF.

This clone was recorded a few times. Other DNA variants within this sample encode the same CDR3. The V call is TRBV11-2, the J call TRBJ1-2; TRBD1 matches at 7 bases. CDR3 length: 13 amino acids. With V trimmed by 5 bases and J by 3 bases, 3 bases remained unmatched. Germline-derived CDR1 and CDR2 are SGHAT and FQNNGV. The CDR3 DNA reads as TGTGCCAGCAGCCCCGGACAGGACTATGGCTACACCTTC. This sequence encodes CASSPGQDYGYTF.

The gene calls are TRBV27 and TRBJ1-5; D gene unclear. Deletions cut 2 bases from V and 3 bases from J, with 5 bases between. The CDR3 runs to 13 residues. Germline V gene lookup returns CDR1 MNHEY and CDR2 SMNVEV (reference sequence). In DNA, the CDR3 is TGTGCCAGCAGTTTAGGCAACAATCAGCCCCAGCATTTT. Translating it yields CASSLGNNQPQHF.

This chain links TRBV6-5 with TRBJ1-1; 8 bases align to TRBD1. The trim removed 6 bases at V and 6 bases at J, leaving 6 bases unmatched. The CDR3 contains 13 residues. Germline-derived CDR1 and CDR2 are MNHEY and SVGAGI. The CDR3: CASRSQGAPEAFF. The CDR3 coding sequence is TGTGCCAGCAGGTCTCAGGGGGCTCCTGAAGCTTTCTTT.

This clone occurred once. The gene calls are TRBV7-9 and TRBJ1-2, with 7 positions matching TRBD1. The CDR3 is 13 amino acids. The V segment lost 1 base and the J segment 7 bases; nucleotides outside the gene matches: 3. Germline CDR1 and CDR2: SEHNR and FQNEAQ (reference sequence). CDR3 bases: TGTGCCAGCAGCTTAGGGGACAGTCTTGGCTACACCTTC. The encoded protein is CASSLGDSLGYTF.

V usage is TRBV18 and J usage is TRBJ1-1; no reliable D call. The V and J ends lost 0 bases and 11 bases respectively, with 13 bases between them. CDR1 KGHSH and CDR2 LQKENI come from the germline V gene. This CDR3 region has 13 residues. CDR3 in DNA: TGTGCCAGCTCACCACCGGCGTCTGGATCGGCTTTCTTT. Amino acid sequence: CASSPPASGSAFF. The full variable domain, rest sourced from reference TRBV18 and TRBJ1-1, is NAGVMQNPRHLVRRRGQEARLRCSPMKGHSHVYWYRQLPEEGLKFMVYLQKENIIDESGMPKERFSAEFPKEGPSILRIQQVVRGDSAAYFCASSPPASGSAFFGQGTRLTVV.

In its sample, this clone was seen once. The J gene is TRBJ1-5, the V gene TRBV6-6, with TRBD1 as a possible D gene (6 bases). Germline V lookup: CDR1 MNHNY, CDR2 SVGAGI (reference sequence). Trimming removed 0 bases at V and 5 bases at J, with 8 bases between. The CDR3 extends over 14 amino acids. Here the CDR3 reads CASSYSSGDQPQHF. The DNA of the CDR3 is TGTGCCAGCAGTTACTCGTCAGGGGATCAGCCCCAGCATTTT.

The V gene is TRBV27, the J gene TRBJ1-1; D may be TRBD1 (5 bases). Trimming cost V 4 bases and J 0 bases, with 12 bases left between them. CDR3 length: 15 amino acids. Germline V CDR1 and CDR2: MNHEY, SMNVEV (reference sequence). CDR3 in amino acids: CASSSWGGVNTEAFF. DNA for the CDR3: TGTGCCAGCAGTTCATGGGGGGGGGTGAACACTGAAGCTTTCTTT.

The J gene is TRBJ1-6, the V gene TRBV7-9; 7 positions agree with TRBD1. The CDR3 contains 18 residues. Losses at the gene ends were 5 bases for V and 8 bases for J; bases not matched to a gene: 18. In germline, CDR1 is SEHNR, CDR2 FQNEAQ (reference sequence). The CDR3 nucleotides read TGTGCCAGCAGCGAGTCCCGGGACAGTATTGTCACCTATTCACCCCTCCACTTT. Protein: CASSESRDSIVTYSPLHF.

The rearrangement joins TRBV5-1 to TRBJ1-2; D is unresolved. V shed 4 bases and J shed 2 bases, with 9 bases lying between them. The CDR3 has 13 amino acids. The V gene's germline CDR1 is SGHRS and CDR2 YFSETQ. The CDR3 reads CASSRSRNYGYTF. In nucleotides, the CDR3 is TGCGCCAGCAGCCGAAGCCGCAACTATGGCTACACCTTC.

This sequence joins TRBV5-1 and TRBJ1-5; a weak D match, TRBD1 (5 bases). The germline V and J ends were trimmed by 0 bases and 6 bases, with 10 bases remaining between them. In germline, CDR1 is SGHRS, CDR2 YFSETQ. CDR3 length: 14 residues. DNA of the CDR3: TGCGCCAGCAGCTTGGGGCAGGGCAGTCAGCCCCAGCATTTT. This encodes CASSLGQGSQPQHF.

The V and J genes are TRBV29-1 and TRBJ1-2; 9 bases line up with TRBD1. The CDR3 runs 16 residues. The germline gives CDR1 SQVTM, CDR2 ANQGSEA. V dropped 0 bases and J dropped 3; count of bases not matched to a gene: 8. This CDR3 reads CSVEELRQGGDYGYTF. The CDR3 DNA reads as TGCAGCGTTGAAGAACTAAGACAGGGGGGGGACTATGGCTACACCTTC. The entire variable domain, with the rest obtained from reference TRBV29-1 and TRBJ1-2, is as follows: SAVISQKPSRDICQRGTSLTIQCQVDSQVTMMFWYRQQPGQSLTLIATANQGSEATYESGFVIDKFPISRPNLTFSTLTVSNMSPEDSSIYLCSVEELRQGGDYGYTFGSGTRLTVV.

The rearrangement joins TRBV10-1 to TRBJ2-1, with D possibly TRBD2 on 6 matching bases. The germline V and J ends were trimmed by 2 bases and 5 bases, with 16 bases remaining between them. The CDR3 totals 16 residues. The germline V gene encodes CDR1 WNHNN and CDR2 SYGVQD (reference sequence). Here the CDR3 reads CASSEGLAEINNEQFF. The CDR3 DNA sequence: TGCGCCAGCAGTGAGGGGTTAGCGGAGATAAACAATGAGCAGTTCTTC.